The 27 T cell receptor beta chains below all came from one sample that was sequenced in a study of cytomegalovirus exposure and HLA in healthy donors. With 60 Vbeta and 13 Jbeta primers, the PCR was carried out. Using immunoSEQ multiplex PCR, the repertoire was profiled, and TCRdb retains in-frame clones only, with some absent. The sample includes some 160,000 clones, 80% to 90% seen only once; the top ten take about 2.4%. What was sequenced was PBMCs. These receptors came from a man aged 25-45 years in good health and CMV-seropositive.

Worth noting for this clone: The identical CDR3 is also encoded by other nucleotide sequences in the sample. V gene TRBV6-1 combines with J gene TRBJ1-2; no firm D call. V was clipped by 4 bases and J by 2 bases, with 8 bases between them. This CDR3 comprises 13 residues. The germline V gene has CDR1 MNHNS and CDR2 SASEGT. The CDR3 spells CASSAEWNYGYTF. As DNA, the CDR3 is TGTGCCAGCAGTGCCGAGTGGAACTATGGCTACACCTTC.

The V call is TRBV6-5, the J call TRBJ2-1; 8 positions agree with TRBD1. CDR1 MNHEY and CDR2 SVGAGI come from the germline V gene. This CDR3 region has 15 residues. Losses at the gene ends were 2 bases for V and 7 bases for J; bases not matched to a gene: 7. CDR3 protein: CASSYGQGANNEQFF. DNA for the CDR3: TGTGCCAGCAGTTACGGGCAGGGGGCAAATAATGAGCAGTTCTTC.

The chain uses TRBV7-9 and TRBJ2-2; 14 bases line up with TRBD2. Germline CDR1 is SEHNR and CDR2 is FQNEAQ (reference sequence). This CDR3 is 19 amino acids long. V shed 1 base, J shed 4 bases, and the junction held 8 bases outside the gene matches. The CDR3 DNA follows: TGTGCCAGCAGCTTAGGCCCGGGACTAGCGGGAGAAGGCACCGGGGAGCTGTTTTTT. Its translation is CASSLGPGLAGEGTGELFF.

The chain couples TRBV28 to TRBJ1-3; TRBD1 might be the D (6 bases). CDR3 length: 14 residues. V lost 7 bases to trimming and J lost 0 bases, with 10 bases between them. CDR1 and CDR2 from the germline V gene are MDHEN and SYDVKM. The CDR3 loop reads CASTQGSSGNTIYF. Written as DNA, the CDR3 is TGTGCCAGCACCCAGGGGAGCTCTGGAAACACCATATATTTT.

The CDR3 DNA reads TGTGCCAGTAGTTCACAACTAGCGGGCTACACAGATACGCAGTATTTT. Translation: CASSSQLAGYTDTQYF. The rearrangement links TRBV19 to TRBJ2-3; 9 nucleotides line up with TRBD2. The CDR3 has 16 residues. Trimming cost V 5 bases and J 2 bases; bases outside gene matches: 8. CDR1 and CDR2 from the germline V gene are LNHDA and SQIVND (reference sequence).

The chain employs TRBV7-9 and TRBJ1-2, with D possibly being TRBD1 (5 bases). The V end lost 5 bases, the J end lost 7 bases, and 14 bases lay between the germline ends. The V gene's germline CDR1 is SEHNR and CDR2 FQNEAQ (reference sequence). The CDR3 length is 13 residues. For the CDR3, the DNA is TGTGCCAGCAGCACCCCGAACCAGGGTGGCTACACCTTC. Protein sequence: CASSTPNQGGYTF.

This chain connects TRBV7-9 to TRBJ2-3; maybe TRBD2 (5 bases). Trimming cost V 8 bases and J 0 bases, with 18 bases left between them. CDR1 and CDR2 (germline): SEHNR, FQNEAQ (reference sequence). The CDR3 is 16 amino acids. CDR3 nucleotides: TGTGCCAGCTCGGCGGGTCATTCCGCTAGCACAGATACGCAGTATTTT. Its protein is CASSAGHSASTDTQYF.

This chain connects TRBV7-9 to TRBJ1-1; D uncertain. V lost 0 bases and J 5 bases, leaving 7 bases between the germline ends. The CDR3 is 13 amino acids. Germline V CDR1 and CDR2: SEHNR, FQNEAQ (reference sequence). The CDR3 DNA reads TGTGCCAGCAGCTTAGCCGAGGTGACTGAAGCTTTCTTT. It is translated as CASSLAEVTEAFF.

This clone was observed once. The chain is built from TRBV7-9 and TRBJ2-2; 9 bases align to TRBD2. The CDR3 totals 13 residues. Per the germline V gene, CDR1 is SEHNR and CDR2 is FQNEAQ (reference sequence). The trim removed 8 bases at V and 2 bases at J, leaving 0 bases unmatched. The CDR3 region is CASLAGNTGELFF. DNA for the CDR3: TGTGCCAGCCTAGCGGGAAACACCGGGGAGCTGTTTTTT. The whole variable domain, filled in from reference TRBV7-9 and TRBJ2-2, reads DTGVSQNPRHKITKRGQNVTFRCDPISEHNRLYWYRQTLGQGPEFLTYFQNEAQLEKSRLLSDRFSAERPKGSFSTLEIQRTEQGDSAMYLCASLAGNTGELFFGEGSRLTVL.

The chain links TRBV11-2 to TRBJ1-1, with D tentatively TRBD1 (5 bases). This CDR3 region has 16 residues. The germline V and J ends were trimmed by 5 bases and 0 bases, with 16 bases remaining between them. The germline V gene has CDR1 SGHAT and CDR2 FQNNGV. CDR3 region: CASSPYRPSMNTEAFF. Written as DNA, the CDR3 is TGTGCCAGCAGCCCATACAGGCCCTCGATGAACACTGAAGCTTTCTTT.

V usage is TRBV6-4 and J usage is TRBJ1-2; the match to TRBD1 covers 9 bases. Losses at the gene ends were 6 bases for V and 4 bases for J; bases not matched to a gene: 9. CDR1 and CDR2 (germline): MRHNA, SNTAGT. The CDR3 spans 15 residues. CDR3 coding DNA: TGTGCCAGCAGGGATTCGACAGGGGGTCTCTATGGCTACACCTTC. Protein sequence: CASRDSTGGLYGYTF.

The gene calls are TRBV7-7 and TRBJ2-2, with D perhaps TRBD1 (6 bases). Germline V gives CDR1 SSHAT, CDR2 FNYEAQ (reference sequence). The length of the CDR3 is 13 residues. For the CDR3, the DNA is TGTGCTGTCTACAGGGCTACCACCGGGGAGCTGTTTTTT. The encoded protein is CAVYRATTGELFF.

A note on this clone: Other DNA sequences of this sample code for an identical CDR3. The chain carries TRBV4-3 and TRBJ2-1; a weak D match, TRBD2 (6 bases). Germline V gives CDR1 LGHNA, CDR2 YSLEER. V was clipped by 0 bases and J by 1 base, with 7 bases between them. The CDR3 loop spans 15 amino acids. CDR3 amino acids: CASSQDGGSYNEQFF. The CDR3 DNA sequence: TGCGCCAGCAGCCAAGATGGGGGGTCCTACAATGAGCAGTTCTTC.

With respect to this clone: Mismatch with germline at one junction end may stem from a read error. The rearrangement joins TRBV7-9 to TRBJ1-2; D is uncertain. Per germline, CDR1 SEHNR and CDR2 FQNEAQ (reference sequence). This CDR3 has 15 amino acids. The DNA of the CDR3 is TGTTCCAGCAGCCCTCAGGTATTCCATAACTATGGCTACACCTTC. Residues: CSSSPQVFHNYGYTF.

The rearrangement uses TRBV2 and TRBJ2-3, with TRBD2 identical over 9 bases. This CDR3 is 13 amino acids long. Germline CDR1 reads SNHLY; CDR2 reads FYNNEI. The CDR3 region is CAAGREGLDTQYF. The CDR3 DNA follows: TGTGCGGCGGGGCGGGAGGGATTGGATACGCAGTATTTT.

This chain joins TRBV7-2 and TRBJ1-2, with 12 positions matching TRBD1. The V gene's germline CDR1 is SGHTA and CDR2 FQGNSA. This CDR3 contains 13 residues. Trimming took 3 bases from V and 8 from J; bases not matched to a gene: 1. This CDR3 is CASSFGTGGGYTF. The CDR3 nucleotides are TGTGCCAGCAGCTTCGGGACAGGGGGCGGCTACACCTTC.

Turning to this clone: This sample also contains other DNA sequences that code for the same CDR3. This CDR3 reads CASSQDGTTYNEQFF. The CDR3 region has the DNA TGCGCCAGCAGCCAAGACGGGACTACCTACAATGAGCAGTTCTTC. The chain carries TRBV4-3 and TRBJ2-1, with 7 bases fitting TRBD2. The germline V gene has CDR1 LGHNA and CDR2 YSLEER. This CDR3 is 15 amino acids long. V trimming: 0 bases; J trimming: 2 bases; junction bases outside the gene matches: 1.

The gene calls are TRBV27 and TRBJ1-1; maybe TRBD1 (5 bases). V shed 4 bases and J shed 10 bases, with 13 bases lying between them. The CDR3 loop spans 12 amino acids. CDR1 MNHEY and CDR2 SMNVEV come from the germline V gene (reference sequence). The CDR3 DNA is TGTGCCAGCAGTTCAGGGTATCGAGGAGCTTTCTTT. Protein product: CASSSGYRGAFF.

The genes are TRBV7-9 and TRBJ1-1; TRBD1 agrees at 7 bases. The CDR3 has 12 amino acids. Unmatched junction bases numbered 6, after V lost 2 bases and J lost 12 bases. Germline CDR1 SEHNR, CDR2 FQNEAQ (reference sequence). CDR3 sequence reads: CASSLSGGRSFF. The DNA of the CDR3 is TGTGCCAGCAGCTTATCAGGGGGAAGATCTTTCTTT.

The V gene is TRBV18, the J gene TRBJ1-5; 10 bases line up with TRBD1. With 4 bases clipped from V and 7 bases from J, the junction kept 13 bases outside the gene matches. The CDR3 totals 17 residues. Germline V gene sequence: CDR1 KGHSH, CDR2 LQKENI. DNA of the CDR3: TGTGCCAGCTCACGTTACTCGATGGGACAGGGGCAACAGCCCCAGCATTTT. Its protein is CASSRYSMGQGQQPQHF.

A note on this clone: The same CDR3 arises from other DNA sequences in this sample as well. The chain couples TRBV7-3 to TRBJ2-2; D is possibly TRBD2 (6 bases). The V end lost 0 bases, the J end lost 4 bases, and 6 bases lay between the germline ends. The germline V gene encodes CDR1 SGHTA and CDR2 FQGTGA. This CDR3 has 14 amino acids. The CDR3 coding sequence is TGTGCCAGCAGCTTAACCGGGGGCACCGGGGAGCTGTTTTTT. It yields the protein CASSLTGGTGELFF.

The V and J genes are TRBV19 and TRBJ2-1, with a possible D match to TRBD2 (5 bases). Germline V CDR1 and CDR2: LNHDA, SQIVND (reference sequence). This CDR3 is 11 amino acids long. V was cut by 10 bases and J by 6 bases, with 10 bases left in between. CDR3 region: CATGERNEQFF. The CDR3 DNA reads TGTGCCACCGGGGAGCGCAATGAGCAGTTCTTC.

J is TRBJ1-2 and V is TRBV5-1; no firm D call. In germline, CDR1 is SGHRS, CDR2 YFSETQ. This CDR3 is built from 14 residues. Trimming stripped 5 bases from V and 3 bases from J, with 14 bases between. CDR3: CASRPEGTYYGYTF. CDR3 nucleotide sequence: TGCGCCAGCAGACCAGAGGGCACCTACTATGGCTACACCTTC.

The V and J genes are TRBV4-2 and TRBJ2-5; 11 bases fit TRBD2. CDR3 length: 17 residues. Unmatched junction bases numbered 8, after V lost 1 base and J lost 4 bases. Looked up from germline, CDR1 is LGHNA and CDR2 is YNFKEQ. The CDR3 DNA is TGTGCCAGCAGCCAAGTCCAGCTAGCGGGAGGAGGAGAGACCCAGTACTTC. Translation: CASSQVQLAGGGETQYF.

This chain links TRBV18 with TRBJ2-7; the D gene is possibly TRBD1 (6 bases). Germline V lookup: CDR1 KGHSH, CDR2 LQKENI. V dropped 4 bases and J dropped 2 bases, with 12 bases sitting between them. This CDR3 is built from 14 residues. The CDR3: CASSHRQATYEQYF. The CDR3 bases are TGTGCCAGCTCACACCGACAGGCCACCTACGAGCAGTACTTC.

This chain links TRBV30 with TRBJ2-2; 9 nucleotides line up with TRBD2. V lost 1 base, J lost 6 bases, and 6 bases stayed unmatched. The CDR3 spans 15 residues. Germline values: CDR1 GTSNPN, CDR2 SVGIG (reference sequence). DNA of the CDR3: TGTGCCTGGAGTGAGGGGACTAGCTGGGCCGGGGAGCTGTTTTTT. Encoded protein: CAWSEGTSWAGELFF.

The chain carries TRBV6-6 and TRBJ1-4; 7 nucleotides line up with TRBD1. The CDR3 is made up of 15 amino acids. The ends lost 2 bases at V and 7 bases at J; junction bases unmatched: 7. Per the germline V gene, CDR1 is MNHNY and CDR2 is SVGAGI (reference sequence). Written as DNA, the CDR3 is TGTGCCAGCAGTTACCCGACAGGGTGCGGTGAAAAACTGTTTTTT. It specifies CASSYPTGCGEKLFF.